The rows below give T cell receptor beta chains drawn from one sample of a study of vaccination effects on CD4 cells after COVID-19. TCRdb keeps only in-frame clones here, not all; method: immunoSEQ multiplex PCR. Among tens of thousands of clones, 81% were seen once, and the ten largest hold more than 2%. The antigens of these receptors remain unknown. Sequenced material: CD4+ T cells from PBMCs cultured with HCoV-229E spike peptides, taken before COVID-19 vaccination. The receptor source for this set is a human donor who received a COVID-19 vaccine. Each CDR3 is given with its conserved first and last residue. The D gene is left open where the match is weak. Size values are once, few and many counts, or a class for expanded clones, and some rows have none.

TRBJ2-1,-,TRBV3-1/TRBV3-2,-,TGTGCCAGCAGCCGCCGGGACGGAGGCACCTACAATGAGCAGTTCTTC,CASSRRDGGTYNEQFF
TRBJ1-2,-,TRBV5-5,-,TGTGCCAGCAGCCCCAGCGGATTACAAAACTATGGCTACACCTTC,CASSPSGLQNYGYTF
TRBJ1-6,-,TRBV5-6,TRBD1,TGTGCCAGCAGCCTCCGGGACAGATATAATTCACCCCTCCACTTT,CASSLRDRYNSPLHF
TRBJ2-2,-,TRBV5-1,TRBD2,TGCGCCAGCAGTGTCCAGCGGGGACTCACCGGGGAGCTGTTTTTT,CASSVQRGLTGELFF
TRBJ1-6,-,TRBV18,-,TGTGCCAGCTCGCCAAACGGGCGGGCATCCCTCCACTTT,CASSPNGRASLHF
TRBJ2-3,few,TRBV7-2,TRBD2,TGTGCCAGCAGCTTAGTATCGGGGGGGCCAGCCGATACGCAGTATTTT,CASSLVSGGPADTQYF
TRBJ2-5,-,TRBV9,-,TGTGCCAGCAGCGTAGGTCCGAACGTGTTCGAGACCCAGTACTTC,CASSVGPNVFETQYF
TRBJ1-2,-,TRBV19,TRBD1,TGTGCCAGTAGTCCATCGGACAGGGATGGTGGCTACACCTTC,CASSPSDRDGGYTF
TRBJ2-1,-,TRBV21-1,-,TGTGCCAGCAGCGCCGGACAGGACCGCTCCTACAATGAGCAGTTCTTC,CASSAGQDRSYNEQFF
TRBJ1-2,-,TRBV5-1,TRBD1,TGCGCCAGCAGCCTAGGGACAGGGCAGTATGGCTACACCTTC,CASSLGTGQYGYTF
TRBJ1-1,once,TRBV6-6,-,TGTGCCAGCAGTCGGCTACGGAACACTGAAGCTTTCTTT,CASSRLRNTEAFF
TRBJ1-4,-,TRBV24-1,TRBD1,TGTGCCACCAGTCCAAGCGGCGGCACAGGGGATGAAAAACTGTTTTTT,CATSPSGGTGDEKLFF